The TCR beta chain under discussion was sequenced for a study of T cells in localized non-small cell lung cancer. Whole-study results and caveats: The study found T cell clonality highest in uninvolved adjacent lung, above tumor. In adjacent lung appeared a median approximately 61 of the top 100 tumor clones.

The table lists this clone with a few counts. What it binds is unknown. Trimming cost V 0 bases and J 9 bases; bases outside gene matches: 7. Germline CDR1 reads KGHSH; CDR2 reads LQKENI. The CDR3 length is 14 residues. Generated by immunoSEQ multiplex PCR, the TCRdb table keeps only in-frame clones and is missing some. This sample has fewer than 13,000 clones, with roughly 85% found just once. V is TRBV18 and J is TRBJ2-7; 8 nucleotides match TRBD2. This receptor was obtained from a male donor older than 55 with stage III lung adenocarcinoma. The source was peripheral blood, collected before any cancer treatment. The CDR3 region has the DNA TGTGCCAGCTCACCACCAGCGGGAGAGTTGCGGCAGTACTTC. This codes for CASSPPAGELRQYF.